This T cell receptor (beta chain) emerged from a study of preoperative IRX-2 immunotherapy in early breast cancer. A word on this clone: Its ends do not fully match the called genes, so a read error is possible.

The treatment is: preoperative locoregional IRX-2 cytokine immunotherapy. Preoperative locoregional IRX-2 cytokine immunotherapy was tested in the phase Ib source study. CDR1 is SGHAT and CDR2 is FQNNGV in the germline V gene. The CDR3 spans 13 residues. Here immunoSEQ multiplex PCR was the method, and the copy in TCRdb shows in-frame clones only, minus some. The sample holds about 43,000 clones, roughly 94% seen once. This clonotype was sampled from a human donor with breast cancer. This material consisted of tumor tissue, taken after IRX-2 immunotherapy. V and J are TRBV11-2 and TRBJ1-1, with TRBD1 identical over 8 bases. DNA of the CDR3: TGTGCCAGCAGATTAGTGGGACAGGCAAAAGCTTTCTTT. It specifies CASRLVGQAKAFF. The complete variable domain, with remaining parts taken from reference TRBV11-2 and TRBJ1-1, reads EAGVAQSPRYKIIEKRQSVAFWCNPISGHATLYWYQQILGQGPKLLIQFQNNGVVDDSQLPKDRFSAERLKGVDSTLKIQPAKLEDSAVYLCASRLVGQAKAFFGQGTRLTVV.